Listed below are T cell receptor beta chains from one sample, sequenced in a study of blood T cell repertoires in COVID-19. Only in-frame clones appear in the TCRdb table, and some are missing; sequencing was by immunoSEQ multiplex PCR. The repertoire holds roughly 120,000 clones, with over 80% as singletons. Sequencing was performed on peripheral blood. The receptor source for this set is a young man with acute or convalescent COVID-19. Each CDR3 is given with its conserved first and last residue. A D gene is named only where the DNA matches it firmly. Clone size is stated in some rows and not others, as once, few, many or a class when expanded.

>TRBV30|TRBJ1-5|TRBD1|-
CAWSGDREDQPQHF
TGTGCCTGGAGTGGGGACAGGGAAGATCAGCCCCAGCATTTT
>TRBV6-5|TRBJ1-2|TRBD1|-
CASTKTPGQDYGYTF
TGTGCCAGCACTAAAACTCCGGGACAGGACTATGGCTACACCTTC
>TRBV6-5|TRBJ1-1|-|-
CASSYADTEAFF
TGTGCCAGCAGTTACGCGGACACTGAAGCTTTCTTT
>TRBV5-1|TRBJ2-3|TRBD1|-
CASSSRQGALTDTQYF
TGCGCCAGCAGCTCGAGACAGGGGGCCCTCACAGATACGCAGTATTTT
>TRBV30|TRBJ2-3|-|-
CAWGYPGGRGDTQYF
TGTGCCTGGGGTTACCCGGGGGGCCGGGGAGATACGCAGTATTTT
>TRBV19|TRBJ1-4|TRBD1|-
CASSIGDLRTGSEKLFF
TGTGCCAGTAGTATCGGGGACCTAAGGACAGGGAGTGAAAAACTGTTTTTT
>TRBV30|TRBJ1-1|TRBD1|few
CAWNRGLNTEAFF
TGTGCCTGGAACAGGGGTTTGAACACTGAAGCTTTCTTT
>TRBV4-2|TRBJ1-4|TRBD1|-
CASSPVNPGQGNEKLFF
TGTGCCAGCAGCCCTGTGAATCCGGGACAGGGAAATGAAAAACTGTTTTTT
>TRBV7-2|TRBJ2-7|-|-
CASRRDTGTYEQYF
TGTGCCAGCAGACGGGACACAGGAACCTACGAGCAGTACTTC
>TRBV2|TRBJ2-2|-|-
CASSVPRLVTGELFF
TGTGCCAGCAGTGTCCCGAGACTAGTCACCGGGGAGCTGTTTTTT
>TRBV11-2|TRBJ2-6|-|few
CASSHLGRIGLSGANVLTF
TGTGCCAGCAGCCACTTGGGCAGAATAGGTCTCTCTGGGGCCAACGTCCTGACTTTC
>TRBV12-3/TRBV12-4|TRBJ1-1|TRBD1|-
CASSTRQGAIAFF
TGTGCCAGCAGTACCCGACAGGGGGCAATCGCTTTCTTT
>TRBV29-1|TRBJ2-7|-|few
CSVRDYEQYF
TGCAGCGTGAGGGACTACGAGCAGTACTTC
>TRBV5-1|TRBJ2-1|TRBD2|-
CASSLGLAGENEQFF
TGCGCCAGCAGCTTGGGCCTAGCGGGAGAAAATGAGCAGTTCTTC
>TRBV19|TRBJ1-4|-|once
CASSLVDNYEKLFF
TGTGCCAGTAGCCTGGTGGACAATTACGAAAAACTGTTTTTT
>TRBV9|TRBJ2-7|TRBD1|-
CASSVSGGLDEQYF
TGTGCCAGCAGCGTCTCAGGGGGCTTAGACGAGCAGTACTTC
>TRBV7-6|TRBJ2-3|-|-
CASSPLGVAGTDTQYF
TGTGCCAGCAGCCCCCTCGGGGTAGCGGGCACAGATACGCAGTATTTT
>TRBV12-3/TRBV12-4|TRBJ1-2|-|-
CASSSLAPDSYSF
TGTGCCAGCAGCTCCCTGGCCCCCGACAGCTACTCCTTC
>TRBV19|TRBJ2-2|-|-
CASSIGQGSTGELFF
TGTGCCAGTAGTATAGGGCAGGGGAGCACCGGGGAGCTGTTTTTT
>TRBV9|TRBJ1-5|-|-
CASSPSGRLQPQHF
TGTGCCAGCAGCCCTTCAGGGCGGTTACAGCCCCAGCATTTT
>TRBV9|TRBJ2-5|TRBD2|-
CASSPIAGLRETQYF
TGTGCCAGCAGCCCAATAGCGGGTTTGCGAGAGACCCAGTACTTC
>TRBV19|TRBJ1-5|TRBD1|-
CATRGQGDQPQHF
TGTGCCACCCGAGGACAGGGGGATCAGCCCCAGCATTTT
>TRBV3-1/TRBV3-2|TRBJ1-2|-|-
CASSQEEDKNYGYTF
TGTGCCAGCAGCCAAGAAGAGGACAAGAACTATGGCTACACCTTC
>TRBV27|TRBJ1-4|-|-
CASSFGGRVPNEKLFF
TGTGCCAGCAGTTTTGGGGGCCGCGTCCCAAATGAAAAACTGTTTTTT
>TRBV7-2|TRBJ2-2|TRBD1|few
CASSKRDRTPGELFF
TGTGCCAGCAGCAAACGGGACAGGACCCCCGGGGAGCTGTTTTTT
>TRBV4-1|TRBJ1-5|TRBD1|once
CASSQQSTGNGNQPQHF
TGCGCCAGCAGCCAACAATCGACAGGGAATGGCAATCAGCCCCAGCATTTT
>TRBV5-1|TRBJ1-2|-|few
CASSLSAGISYTF
TGCGCCAGCAGCTTGTCCGCGGGGATCAGCTACACCTTC
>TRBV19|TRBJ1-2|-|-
CASSLAGNYGYTF
TGTGCCAGTAGTCTGGCAGGAAACTATGGCTACACCTTC
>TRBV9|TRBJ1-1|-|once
CASSVAGAGRDTEAFF
TGTGCCAGCAGCGTAGCTGGGGCAGGGAGGGACACTGAAGCTTTCTTT
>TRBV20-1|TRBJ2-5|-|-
CSTGRQETQYF
TGCAGTACGGGAAGACAAGAGACCCAGTACTTC
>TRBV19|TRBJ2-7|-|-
CASSIGAYEQYF
TGTGCCAGTAGTATAGGAGCCTACGAGCAGTACTTC